This TCR beta chain derives from a study of T cells of healthy individuals (dated by TCRdb to the late 2010s). V lost 9 bases and J lost 4 bases, and the count of bases not matched to a germline gene is 5. The germline V gene gives CDR1 as LGHNT and CDR2 as FRNRAP. The cysteine opens and the phenylalanine closes a CDR3 of 13 amino acids. Left in the record is the CDR3 DNA by itself, 39 bases read in frame from the first base. The library was made by 5' RACE. Sequencing was performed on an Illumina MiSeq. TCRdb ran its own pipeline on the public reads, namely fastp trimming at Q25 and MiXCR clone calling, and kept in-frame beta chains. Rows with one shared CDR3 protein collapse into an entry with the most common genes and DNA. In all, the sample holds some 82,000 distinct CDR3 sequences, and roughly 5.1% of those were seen once. Of the sample, roughly 7.6% is held by the ten largest clones. This clonotype was observed a handful of times. Its antigen specificity is not known. No base quality values were provided; no much bigger clone lies one nucleotide off.

The receptor was isolated from a female donor in good health. The receptor chain draws on TRBV12-5 and TRBJ1-3; TRBD1 fits 8 bases in the junction. DNA sequence: TGTGCTAGCCAGGGGGCTGAGGGAAACACCATATATTTT. It codes for CASQGAEGNTIYF.